The T cell receptor (beta chain) described here comes from a study of T cells in localized non-small cell lung cancer. Here immunoSEQ multiplex PCR was the method, and the copy in TCRdb shows in-frame clones only, minus some. The sample contains over 25,000 clones, about 90% of which appear only once. V lost 7 bases, J lost 0 bases, and 12 bases lay in between. Germline lookup yields CDR1 SGHAT and CDR2 FQNNGV. This CDR3 has 14 amino acids. The gene calls are TRBV11-2 and TRBJ1-2, with D uncertain. This receptor was obtained from a woman aged 35-75 years with stage I lung adenocarcinoma. This material consisted of peripheral blood, taken before any cancer treatment. CDR3 in amino acids: CASTQRNANYGYTF. The CDR3 DNA reads as TGTGCCAGCACCCAACGGAACGCTAACTATGGCTACACCTTC.